Listed below are T cell receptor beta chains from one sample, sequenced in a study of blood T cell repertoires in COVID-19. The table came from immunoSEQ multiplex PCR; TCRdb's copy has only in-frame clones and leaves some out. The sample has about 440,000 clones; nearly 90% are singletons. Sequencing was carried out using PBMCs or T cells enriched from blood (not recorded which). The receptor set was obtained from a woman under 30 with acute COVID-19. Both conserved end residues are trimmed from each CDR3. The order of the fields is V gene, CDR3 protein.

>TRBV5-5
ASSFNSYSGNTIY
>TRBV18
ASSRRTVFKGEQY
>TRBV27
ASSLQTGVSTEAF
>TRBV7-2
ASSLYQRLNTGELF
>TRBV3-1/TRBV3-2
ASSLESSYNSPLH
>TRBV3-1/TRBV3-2
ASSLSQIQGFRETQY
>TRBV7-2
ASSSGGRDPTYNEQF
>TRBV5-1
ASSFGAETQY
>TRBV7-9
ASSPPSETQY
>TRBV30
AWNRHSYNSPLH
>TRBV7-9
ASSSGNYGEKLF
>TRBV28
ASSAGGTEAF
>TRBV5-4
ASSLGLGPYNEQF
>TRBV11-2
ASSLEGGRGYT
>TRBV2
ASSEATVNQPQH
>TRBV6-5
ASRVDSPLH
>TRBV7-9
ASSSTFSRGTNTEAF
>TRBV7-2
ASSSPGQGAEKLF
>TRBV14
ASSQDATHSGNTIY
>TRBV29-1
SVEVTGGANTEAF
>TRBV11-1
ASSHRAGGEN
>TRBV7-7
ASSLGTGGPEKLF
>TRBV18
ASSAAGLAAEQF
>TRBV4-1
ASSQDRNYEQY
>TRBV2
ASRRVQATLDYGYT
>TRBV7-9
ASSAGAGRQPQH
>TRBV13
ASSLVGAGYT
>TRBV24-1
ATSRGNEQF
>TRBV18
ASSHYQETQY
>TRBV27
ASSLWGEVPYEQY
>TRBV27
ASSSLTGGFLYEQY
>TRBV19
ASSILNEQF
>TRBV6-5
ASSLLRGNEQF
>TRBV7-6
ASSLKQQSEAF
>TRBV15
ATSRDSLGGGTYEQY
>TRBV10-1
ASQTGNTIY
>TRBV6-1
ASSEVAGNQETQY
>TRBV2
ASRAGTGNEKLF
>TRBV4-3
ASSPGTGGPGYT
>TRBV2
ASSEAGGAVEAF
>TRBV11-2
ASTRRLQGDSPLH
>TRBV28
ASSLPPVETQY
>TRBV4-1
ASSPFQGEKLF
>TRBV7-6
ASSLAGGPGVTGELF
>TRBV7-9
ASSLAGGPANTGELF
>TRBV4-2
ASSQISVTGELF
>TRBV4-1
ASSLPGENTEAF